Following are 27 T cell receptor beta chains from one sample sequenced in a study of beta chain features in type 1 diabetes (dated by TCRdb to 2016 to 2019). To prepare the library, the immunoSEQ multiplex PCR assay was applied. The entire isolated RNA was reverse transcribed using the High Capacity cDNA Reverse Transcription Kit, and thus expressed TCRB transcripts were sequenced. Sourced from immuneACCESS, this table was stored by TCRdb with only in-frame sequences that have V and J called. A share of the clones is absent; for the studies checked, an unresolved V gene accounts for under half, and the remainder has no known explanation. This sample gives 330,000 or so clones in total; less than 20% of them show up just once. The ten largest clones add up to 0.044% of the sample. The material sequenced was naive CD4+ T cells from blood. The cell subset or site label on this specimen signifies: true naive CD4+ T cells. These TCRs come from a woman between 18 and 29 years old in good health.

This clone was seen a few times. CDR3 nucleotides: TGTGCCAGCAGCTCCCGGGTCCTCTCGATGGGCACTGAAGCTTTCTTT. It is translated as CASSSRVLSMGTEAFF. The V call is TRBV13, the J call TRBJ1-1; D is undetermined. This CDR3 contains 16 residues. The germline V and J ends were trimmed by 4 bases and 4 bases, with 19 bases remaining between them. Germline-derived CDR1 and CDR2 are PRHDT and FYEKMQ (reference sequence).

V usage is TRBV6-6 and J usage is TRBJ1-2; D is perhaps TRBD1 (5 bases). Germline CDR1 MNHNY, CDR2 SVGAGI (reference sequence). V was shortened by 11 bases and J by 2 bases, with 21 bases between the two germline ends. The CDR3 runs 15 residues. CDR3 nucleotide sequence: TGTGCCGGAAATAGAGGACAAAATGAAAACTATGGCTACACCTTC. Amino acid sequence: CAGNRGQNENYGYTF.

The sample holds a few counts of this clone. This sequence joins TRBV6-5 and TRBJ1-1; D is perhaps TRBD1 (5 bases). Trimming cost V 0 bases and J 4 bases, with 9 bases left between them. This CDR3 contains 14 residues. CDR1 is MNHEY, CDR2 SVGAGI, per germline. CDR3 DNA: TGTGCCAGCAGTTACTCGAGCGGGGGCACTGAAGCTTTCTTT. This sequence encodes CASSYSSGGTEAFF.

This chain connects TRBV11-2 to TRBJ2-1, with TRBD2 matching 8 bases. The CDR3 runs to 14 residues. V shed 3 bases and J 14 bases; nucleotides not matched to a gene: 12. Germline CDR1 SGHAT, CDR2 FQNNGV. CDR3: CASSLLGGRIGEFF. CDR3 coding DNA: TGTGCCAGCAGCTTGTTGGGCGGGAGGATTGGAGAGTTCTTC.

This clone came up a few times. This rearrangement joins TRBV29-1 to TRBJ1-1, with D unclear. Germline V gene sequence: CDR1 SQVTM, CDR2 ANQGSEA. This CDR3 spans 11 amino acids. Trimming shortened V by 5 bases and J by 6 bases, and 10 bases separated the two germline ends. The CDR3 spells CSVTREPEAFF. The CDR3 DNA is TGCAGCGTTACAAGGGAGCCTGAAGCTTTCTTT.

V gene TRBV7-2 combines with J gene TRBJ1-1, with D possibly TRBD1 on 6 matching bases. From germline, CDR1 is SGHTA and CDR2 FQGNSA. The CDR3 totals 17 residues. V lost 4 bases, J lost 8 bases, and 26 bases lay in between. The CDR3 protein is CASSSPLGRGRSLEAFF. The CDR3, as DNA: TGTGCCAGCAGCTCTCCATTAGGGCGGGGGCGAAGTCTAGAAGCTTTCTTT.

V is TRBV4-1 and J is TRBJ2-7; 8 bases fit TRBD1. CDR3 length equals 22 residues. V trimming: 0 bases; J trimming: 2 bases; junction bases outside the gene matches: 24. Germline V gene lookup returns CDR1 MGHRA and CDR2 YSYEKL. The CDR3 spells CASSQERLTPGQEAKLAYEQYF. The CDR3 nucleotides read TGCGCCAGCAGCCAAGAACGTTTAACGCCGGGACAGGAGGCAAAGCTGGCCTACGAGCAGTACTTC.

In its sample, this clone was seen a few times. The CDR3 protein is CASSLTSGGATNTGELFF. CDR3 in DNA: TGTGCCAGCAGCTTGACTAGCGGGGGGGCCACGAACACCGGGGAGCTGTTTTTT. V and J are TRBV7-3 and TRBJ2-2; TRBD2 agrees at 14 bases. The CDR3 is 18 residues long. With V trimmed by 3 bases and J by 0 bases, 3 bases remained unmatched. Per the germline V gene, CDR1 is SGHTA and CDR2 is FQGTGA.

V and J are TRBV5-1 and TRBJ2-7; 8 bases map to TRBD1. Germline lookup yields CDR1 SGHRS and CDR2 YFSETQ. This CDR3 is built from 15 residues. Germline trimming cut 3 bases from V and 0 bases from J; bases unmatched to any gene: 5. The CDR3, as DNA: TGCGCCAGCAGCTCTATCAGGGGGCTCTCCTACGAGCAGTACTTC. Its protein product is CASSSIRGLSYEQYF.

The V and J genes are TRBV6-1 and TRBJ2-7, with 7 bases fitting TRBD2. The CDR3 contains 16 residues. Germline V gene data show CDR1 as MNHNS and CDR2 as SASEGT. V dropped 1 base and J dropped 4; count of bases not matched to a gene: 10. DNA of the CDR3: TGTGCCAGCAGTGAAGATTCTAGCGGAGCTACTTACGAGCAGTACTTC. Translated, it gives CASSEDSSGATYEQYF.

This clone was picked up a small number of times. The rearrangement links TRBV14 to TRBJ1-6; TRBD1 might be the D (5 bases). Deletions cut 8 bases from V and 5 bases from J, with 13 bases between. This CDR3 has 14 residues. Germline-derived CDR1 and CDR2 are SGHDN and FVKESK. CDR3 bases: TGTGCCAGCGGGGGGAGGCAGAATAATTCACCCCTCCACTTT. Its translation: CASGGRQNNSPLHF.

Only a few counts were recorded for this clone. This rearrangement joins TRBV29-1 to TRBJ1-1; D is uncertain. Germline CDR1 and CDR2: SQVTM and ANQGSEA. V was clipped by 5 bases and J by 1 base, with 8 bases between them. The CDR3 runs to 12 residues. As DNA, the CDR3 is TGCAGCGTTTGTCGGGGGAACACTGAAGCTTTCTTT. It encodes CSVCRGNTEAFF.

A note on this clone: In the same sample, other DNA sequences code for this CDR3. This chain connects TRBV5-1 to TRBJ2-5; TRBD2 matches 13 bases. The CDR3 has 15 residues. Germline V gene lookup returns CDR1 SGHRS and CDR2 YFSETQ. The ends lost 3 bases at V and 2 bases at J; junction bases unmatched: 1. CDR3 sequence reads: CASSSGLAGQETQYF. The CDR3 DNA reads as TGCGCCAGCAGCTCGGGACTAGCGGGGCAAGAGACCCAGTACTTC. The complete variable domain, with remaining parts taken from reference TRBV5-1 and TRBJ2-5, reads KAGVTQTPRYLIKTRGQQVTLSCSPISGHRSVSWYQQTPGQGLQFLFEYFSETQRNKGNFPGRFSGRQFSNSRSEMNVSTLELGDSALYLCASSSGLAGQETQYFGPGTRLLVL.

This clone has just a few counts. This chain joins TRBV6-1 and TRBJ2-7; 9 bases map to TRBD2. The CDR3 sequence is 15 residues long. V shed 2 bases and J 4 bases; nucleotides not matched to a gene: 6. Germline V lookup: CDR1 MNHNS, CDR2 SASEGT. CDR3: CASSEWSGRRYEQYF. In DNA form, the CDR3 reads TGTGCCAGCAGTGAATGGAGCGGGAGGCGGTACGAGCAGTACTTC.

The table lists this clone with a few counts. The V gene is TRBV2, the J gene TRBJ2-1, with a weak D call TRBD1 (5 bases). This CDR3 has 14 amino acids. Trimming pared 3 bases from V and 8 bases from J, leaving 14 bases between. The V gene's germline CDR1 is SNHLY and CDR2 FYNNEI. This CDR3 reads CASSERRGMDEQFF. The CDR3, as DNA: TGTGCCAGCAGTGAGAGAAGGGGTATGGATGAGCAGTTCTTC.

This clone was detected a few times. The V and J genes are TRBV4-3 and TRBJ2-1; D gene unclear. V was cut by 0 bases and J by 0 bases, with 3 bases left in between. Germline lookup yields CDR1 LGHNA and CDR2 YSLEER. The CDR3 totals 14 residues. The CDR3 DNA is TGCGCCAGCAGCCAAGAGAGCTCCTACAATGAGCAGTTCTTC. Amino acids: CASSQESSYNEQFF.

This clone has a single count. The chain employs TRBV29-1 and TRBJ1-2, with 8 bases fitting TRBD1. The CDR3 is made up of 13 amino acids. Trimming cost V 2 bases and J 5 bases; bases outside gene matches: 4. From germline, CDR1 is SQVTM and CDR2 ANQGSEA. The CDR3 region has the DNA TGCAGCGTTGAACGGACAGGGAGTTATGGCTACACCTTC. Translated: CSVERTGSYGYTF.

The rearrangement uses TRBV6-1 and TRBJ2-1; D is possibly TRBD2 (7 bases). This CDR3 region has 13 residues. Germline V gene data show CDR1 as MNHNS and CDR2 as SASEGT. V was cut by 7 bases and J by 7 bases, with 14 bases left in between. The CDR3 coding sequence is TGTGCCAGCAAGGGGGGGGCTGGGAATGAGCAGTTCTTC. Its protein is CASKGGAGNEQFF.

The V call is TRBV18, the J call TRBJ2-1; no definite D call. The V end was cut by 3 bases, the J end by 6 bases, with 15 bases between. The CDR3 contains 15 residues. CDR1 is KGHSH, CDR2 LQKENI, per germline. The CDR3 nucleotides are TGTGCCAGCTCACCTGTTAGCCTCCCGGGCAATGAGCAGTTCTTC. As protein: CASSPVSLPGNEQFF.

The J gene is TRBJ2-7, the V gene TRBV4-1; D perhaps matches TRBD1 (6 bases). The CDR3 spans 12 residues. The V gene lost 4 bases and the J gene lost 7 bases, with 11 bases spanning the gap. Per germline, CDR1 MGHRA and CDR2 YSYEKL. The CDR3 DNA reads TGCGCCAGCAGCCTTACAGGGCAAGAGCAGTACTTC. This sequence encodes CASSLTGQEQYF.

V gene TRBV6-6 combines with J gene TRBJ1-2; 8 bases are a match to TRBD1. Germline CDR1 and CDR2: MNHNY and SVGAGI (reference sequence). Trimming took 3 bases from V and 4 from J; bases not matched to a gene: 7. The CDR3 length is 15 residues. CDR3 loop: CASSYLDRASYGYTF. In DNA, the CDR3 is TGTGCCAGCAGTTATTTGGACAGGGCATCCTATGGCTACACCTTC.

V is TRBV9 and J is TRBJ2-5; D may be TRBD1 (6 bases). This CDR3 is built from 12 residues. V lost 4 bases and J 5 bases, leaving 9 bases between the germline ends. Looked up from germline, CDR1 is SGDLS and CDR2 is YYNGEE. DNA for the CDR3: TGTGCCAGCAGCTTGAGGGGGGAGACCCAGTACTTC. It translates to CASSLRGETQYF.

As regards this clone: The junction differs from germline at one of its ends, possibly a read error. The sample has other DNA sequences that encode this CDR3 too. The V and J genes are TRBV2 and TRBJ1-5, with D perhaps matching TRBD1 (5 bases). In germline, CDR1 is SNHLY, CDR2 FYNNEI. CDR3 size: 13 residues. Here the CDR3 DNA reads TGTGCCAGCAGATGGGGGGAAGGTCAGCCGCAGCATTTT. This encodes CASRWGEGQPQHF.

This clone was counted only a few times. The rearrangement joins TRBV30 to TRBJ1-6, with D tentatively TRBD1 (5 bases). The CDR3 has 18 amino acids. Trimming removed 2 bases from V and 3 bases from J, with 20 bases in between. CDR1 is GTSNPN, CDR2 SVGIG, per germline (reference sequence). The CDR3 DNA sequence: TGTGCCTGGAGTCGAAGTTTCGGAGACAGTCTCTATAATTCACCCCTCCACTTT. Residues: CAWSRSFGDSLYNSPLHF.

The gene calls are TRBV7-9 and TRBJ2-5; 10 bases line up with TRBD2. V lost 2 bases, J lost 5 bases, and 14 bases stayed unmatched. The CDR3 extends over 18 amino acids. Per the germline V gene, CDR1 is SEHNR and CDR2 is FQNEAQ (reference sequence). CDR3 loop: CASSLFYRASGSQETQYF. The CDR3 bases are TGTGCCAGCAGCTTATTCTATCGTGCTAGCGGGAGCCAGGAGACCCAGTACTTC.

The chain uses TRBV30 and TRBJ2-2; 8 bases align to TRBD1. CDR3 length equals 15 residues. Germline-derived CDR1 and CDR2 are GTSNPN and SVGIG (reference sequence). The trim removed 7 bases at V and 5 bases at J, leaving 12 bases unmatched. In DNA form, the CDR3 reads TGTGCCTTTATTCCCGGACAGGGTTTAACCGGGGAGCTGTTTTTT. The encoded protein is CAFIPGQGLTGELFF.

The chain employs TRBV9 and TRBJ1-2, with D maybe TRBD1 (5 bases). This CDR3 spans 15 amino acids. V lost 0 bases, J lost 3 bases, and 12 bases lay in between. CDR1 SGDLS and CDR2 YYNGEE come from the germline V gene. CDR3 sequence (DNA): TGTGCCAGCAGCGTAGGGGCAGGGATGGACTATGGCTACACCTTC. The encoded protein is CASSVGAGMDYGYTF.